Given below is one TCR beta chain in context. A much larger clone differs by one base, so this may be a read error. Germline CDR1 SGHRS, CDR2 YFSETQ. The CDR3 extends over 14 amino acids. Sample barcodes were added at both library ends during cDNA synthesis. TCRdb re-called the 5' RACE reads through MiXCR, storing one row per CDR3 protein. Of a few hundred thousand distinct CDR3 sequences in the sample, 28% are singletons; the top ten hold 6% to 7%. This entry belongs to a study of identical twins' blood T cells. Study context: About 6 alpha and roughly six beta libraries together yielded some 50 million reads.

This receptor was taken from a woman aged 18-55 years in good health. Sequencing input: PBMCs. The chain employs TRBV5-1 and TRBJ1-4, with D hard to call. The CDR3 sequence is CASRQAGVNEKLLF. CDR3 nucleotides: TGCGCCAGCAGGCAAGCTGGGGTTAATGAAAAACTGCTTTTT.